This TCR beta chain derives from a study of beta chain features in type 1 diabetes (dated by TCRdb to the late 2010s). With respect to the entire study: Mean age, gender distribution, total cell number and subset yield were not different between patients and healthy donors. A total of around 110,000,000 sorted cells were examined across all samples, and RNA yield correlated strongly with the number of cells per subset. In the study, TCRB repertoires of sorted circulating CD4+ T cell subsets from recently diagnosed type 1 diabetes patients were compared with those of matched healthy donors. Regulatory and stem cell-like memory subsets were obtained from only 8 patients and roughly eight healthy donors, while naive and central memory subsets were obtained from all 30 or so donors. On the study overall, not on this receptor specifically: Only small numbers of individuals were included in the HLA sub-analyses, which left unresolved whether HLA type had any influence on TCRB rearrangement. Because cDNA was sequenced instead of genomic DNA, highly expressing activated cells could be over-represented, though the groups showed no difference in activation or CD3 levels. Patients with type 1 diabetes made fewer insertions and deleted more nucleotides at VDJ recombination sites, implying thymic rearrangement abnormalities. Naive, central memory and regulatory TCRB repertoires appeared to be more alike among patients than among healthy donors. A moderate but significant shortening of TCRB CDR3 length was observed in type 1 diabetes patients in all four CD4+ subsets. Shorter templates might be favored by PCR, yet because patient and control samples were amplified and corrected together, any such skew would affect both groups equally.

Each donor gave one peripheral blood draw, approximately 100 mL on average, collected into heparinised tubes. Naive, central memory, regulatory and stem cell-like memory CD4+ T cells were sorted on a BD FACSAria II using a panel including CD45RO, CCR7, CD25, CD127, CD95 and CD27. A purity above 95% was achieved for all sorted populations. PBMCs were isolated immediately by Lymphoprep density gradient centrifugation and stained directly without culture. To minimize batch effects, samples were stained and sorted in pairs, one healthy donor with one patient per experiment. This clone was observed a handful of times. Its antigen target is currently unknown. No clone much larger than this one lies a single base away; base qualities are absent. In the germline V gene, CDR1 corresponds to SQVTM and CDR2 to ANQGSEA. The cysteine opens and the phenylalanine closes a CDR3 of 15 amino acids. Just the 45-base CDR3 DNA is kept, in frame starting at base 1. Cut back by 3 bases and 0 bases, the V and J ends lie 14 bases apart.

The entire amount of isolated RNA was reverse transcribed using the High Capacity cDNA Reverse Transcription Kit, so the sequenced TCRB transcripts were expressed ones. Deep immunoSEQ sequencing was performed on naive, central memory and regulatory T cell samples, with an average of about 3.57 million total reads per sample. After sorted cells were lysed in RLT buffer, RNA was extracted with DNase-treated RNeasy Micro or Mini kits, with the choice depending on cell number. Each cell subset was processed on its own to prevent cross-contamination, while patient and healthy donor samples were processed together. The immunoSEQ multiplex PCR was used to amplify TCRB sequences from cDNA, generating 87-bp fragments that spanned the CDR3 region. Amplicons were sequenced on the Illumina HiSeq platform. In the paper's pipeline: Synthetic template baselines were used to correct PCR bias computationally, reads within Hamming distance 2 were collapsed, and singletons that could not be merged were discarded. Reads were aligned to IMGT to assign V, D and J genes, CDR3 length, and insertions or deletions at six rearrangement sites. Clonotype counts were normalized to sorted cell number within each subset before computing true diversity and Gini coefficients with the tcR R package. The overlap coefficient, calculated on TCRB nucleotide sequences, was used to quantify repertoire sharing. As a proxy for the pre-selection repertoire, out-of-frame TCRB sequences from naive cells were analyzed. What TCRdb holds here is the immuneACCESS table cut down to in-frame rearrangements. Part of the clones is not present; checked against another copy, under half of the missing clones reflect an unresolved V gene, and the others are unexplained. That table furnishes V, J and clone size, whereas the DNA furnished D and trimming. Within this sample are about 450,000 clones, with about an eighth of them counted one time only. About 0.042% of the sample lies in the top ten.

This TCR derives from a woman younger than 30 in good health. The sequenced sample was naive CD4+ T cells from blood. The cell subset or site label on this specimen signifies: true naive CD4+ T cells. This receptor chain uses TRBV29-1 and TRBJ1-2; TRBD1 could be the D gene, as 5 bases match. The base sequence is TGCAGCGTTGACGGGTCAGGGAAATCTAACTATGGCTACACCTTC. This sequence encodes CSVDGSGKSNYGYTF.